Described below is a single T cell receptor beta chain sequence and its context. What it binds is unknown. A multiplex PCR was run with 60 Vbeta primers and 13 Jbeta primers. The data were produced by immunoSEQ multiplex PCR, yet TCRdb's version contains in-frame clones alone and is incomplete. The table records about 130,000 clones, around three quarters of them present only once. This record comes from a study of cytomegalovirus exposure and HLA in healthy donors. General study points: It was reported that TCR beta sequences correctly inferred the HLA-A and HLA-B alleles for most subjects. In a later analysis, parvovirus B19, influenza, CMV and Epstein-Barr virus appeared linked to several top co-occurrence clusters. Most TCR sequences were seen very rarely across donors, but some public TCRs occurred in many.

Germline V CDR1 and CDR2: MGHRA, YSYEKL. This CDR3 comprises 17 residues. Sequenced input: PBMCs. This receptor was obtained from a female donor in good health and CMV-seronegative. The genes are TRBV4-1 and TRBJ2-5; TRBD2 aligns across 12 bases. Gene TRBJ2-7 matches the end of the DNA better, so the J call may be wrong. CDR3 DNA: TGCGCCAGCAGCCAGGACTCCGGACTAGCGGGGTTATACGAGCAGTACTTC. Translating it yields CASSQDSGLAGLYEQYF.